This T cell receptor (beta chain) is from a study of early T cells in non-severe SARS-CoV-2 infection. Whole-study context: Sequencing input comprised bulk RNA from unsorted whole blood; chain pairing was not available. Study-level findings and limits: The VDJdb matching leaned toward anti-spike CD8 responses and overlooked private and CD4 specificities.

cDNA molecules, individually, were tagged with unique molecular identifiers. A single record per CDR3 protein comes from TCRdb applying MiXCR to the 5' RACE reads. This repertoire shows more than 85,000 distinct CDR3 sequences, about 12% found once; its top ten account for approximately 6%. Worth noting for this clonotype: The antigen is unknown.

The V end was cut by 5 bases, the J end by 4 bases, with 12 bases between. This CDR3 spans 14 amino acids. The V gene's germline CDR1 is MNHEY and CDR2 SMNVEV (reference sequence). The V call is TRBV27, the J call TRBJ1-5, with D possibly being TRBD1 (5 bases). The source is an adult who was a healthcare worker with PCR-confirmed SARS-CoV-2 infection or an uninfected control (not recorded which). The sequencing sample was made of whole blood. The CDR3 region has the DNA TGTGCCAGCAGTGCCTTACCAGGGAATCAGCCCCAGCATTTT. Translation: CASSALPGNQPQHF.